This TCR beta chain derives from a study of draining lymph node invasion in breast cancer. Germline V gene lookup returns CDR1 SGHNT and CDR2 YENEEA. V was pared by 5 bases and J by 9 bases, with 14 bases between. The CDR3 extends over 13 amino acids. Sorting for CD4+ CD45RA- CD25- cells yielded memory conventional CD4 T cells. A Pan T Cell isolation kit first enriched T cells before sorting. General study findings and limits: Data cannot show where Treg conversion occurs or if converted Tregs recirculate. Roughly 14-25% of Treg TCRs per tissue were shared with Tconvs. Tconvs appeared less clonally expanded than Tregs across all tissues.

In TCRdb, the bulk RNA-seq reads were re-called with MiXCR into one record per CDR3 protein. The data show around 3,500 distinct CDR3 sequences, 78% seen once. In regard to this clonotype: Its specificity is not known.

What was sequenced was sorted memory CD4+ effector T cells from a lymph node. The clonotype comes from a female donor with luminal breast cancer. V and J are TRBV11-3 and TRBJ2-1, with TRBD2 as a possible D gene (5 bases). The CDR3 nucleotides are TGTGCCAGCAGCCCCGTTGGAGGCGTTGAGCAGTTCTTC. It yields the protein CASSPVGGVEQFF.